The 11 T cell receptor beta chains below all came from one sample that was sequenced in a study of T cells expressing NK-cell markers. TCRdb reprocessed the 5' RACE reads, keeping one entry per CDR3 protein, no DNA. The table lists more than 90,000 distinct CDR3 sequences. Sequencing was performed on blood T cells: a sorted CD56 or NKG2C T cell subset, CD4+ or CD8+ T cells, or bulk PBMC T cells (not recorded which). The receptors shown here come from a woman aged 18-70 years in good health.

V gene TRBV9 combines with J gene TRBJ2-2; the D gene TCRdb calls, TRBD2, cannot be checked with no DNA. This CDR3 has 14 residues. The germline V gene encodes CDR1 SGDLS and CDR2 YYNGEE. CDR3 loop: CASSDGPNTGELFF.

CDR3 sequence reads: CASSVGTRYEQYF. The rearrangement links TRBV9 to TRBJ2-7; the TRBD1 assignment by TCRdb is unverifiable without DNA. The CDR3 is 13 amino acids. Germline CDR1 reads SGDLS; CDR2 reads YYNGEE.

The chain couples TRBV5-5 to TRBJ2-3; TCRdb selects TRBD1, and the lack of DNA leaves this call unchecked. This CDR3 comprises 12 residues. Germline V gene lookup returns CDR1 SGHKS and CDR2 YYEKEE (reference sequence). CDR3: CASSPGHPSQYF.

The rearrangement joins TRBV5-1 to TRBJ1-1. The CDR3 covers 15 residues. The germline V gene encodes CDR1 SGHRS and CDR2 YFSETQ. This CDR3 reads CASSLVGSRNTEAFF.

The V gene is TRBV7-9, the J gene TRBJ2-3; TCRdb outputs TRBD1, but without DNA this stays unchecked. From germline, CDR1 is SEHNR and CDR2 FQNEAQ (reference sequence). The CDR3 sequence is 15 residues long. CDR3 amino acids: CASSTQTGSTDTQYF.

This sequence joins TRBV20-1 and TRBJ1-5. The length of the CDR3 is 15 residues. The germline CDR1 and CDR2 sequences are DFQATT and SNEGSKA (reference sequence). CDR3 in amino acids: CSARASWGREQPQHF.

V is TRBV7-9 and J is TRBJ1-2. The CDR3 has 11 amino acids. Germline-derived CDR1 and CDR2 are SEHNR and FQNEAQ (reference sequence). The CDR3 here is CASSLLREDTF.

The CDR3 loop is CASSLAVGVYGYTF. The chain is built from TRBV5-1 and TRBJ1-2. Germline CDR1 is SGHRS and CDR2 is YFSETQ. The CDR3 consists of 14 residues. The entire variable domain, with the rest obtained from reference TRBV5-1 and TRBJ1-2, is as follows: KAGVTQTPRYLIKTRGQQVTLSCSPISGHRSVSWYQQTPGQGLQFLFEYFSETQRNKGNFPGRFSGRQFSNSRSEMNVSTLELGDSALYLCASSLAVGVYGYTFGSGTRLTVV.

The chain has TRBV15 and TRBJ2-5; checking the TCRdb D call of TRBD2 is not possible without DNA. Germline V gene data show CDR1 as LNHNV and CDR2 as YYDKDF (reference sequence). The CDR3 extends over 16 amino acids. This CDR3 reads CATSRGSSGSLETQYF.

The chain uses TRBV3-1 and TRBJ2-2; TCRdb calls TRBD1, which cannot be checked without DNA. Germline V gene lookup returns CDR1 LGHDT and CDR2 YNNKEL (reference sequence). The CDR3 is 16 amino acids. CDR3 residues: CASSRSEGADTGELFF.

The V gene is TRBV6-5, the J gene TRBJ1-5; TCRdb picks TRBD1, but there is no DNA to check that call. This CDR3 region has 13 residues. The V gene's germline CDR1 is MNHEY and CDR2 SVGAGI. CDR3 region: CASSYGQGERKHF.